This TCR beta chain was identified during a study of T-cell memory formation after mild COVID-19. Findings and limits, study-wide: Balance between CD4 and CD8 was seen in clones contracting day 15 to 85, and a CD4+ lean was seen in later expanders.

TCRdb analysed the 5' RACE reads with MiXCR anew, one entry per CDR3 protein. The sample has fewer than 700,000 distinct CDR3 sequences, about 20% seen once. This clonotype was recorded a few times. Its specificity is unknown. The CDR3 consists of 15 residues. CDR1 MNHEY and CDR2 SVGAGI come from the germline V gene. Losses at the gene ends were 10 bases for V and 8 bases for J; bases not matched to a gene: 19. The sample comprised PBMCs or a T cell subset sorted from them (not recorded which). The rearrangement uses TRBV6-5 and TRBJ1-2; 7 bases are a match to TRBD1. The sequence derives from an adult woman who had mild COVID-19 (a few samples of this study predate the infection). Cell type and time point are not known. CDR3 sequence reads: CAISPRGSSPLGYTF. CDR3 nucleotides: TGTGCCATCTCCCCCAGGGGGTCCTCGCCCCTGGGCTACACCTTC.